This T cell receptor beta chain was recovered during a study of blood T cell repertoires in COVID-19. Study details: From the United States, Italy and Spain came samples of acute and convalescent COVID-19. The analysed material was cDNA or gDNA that came from T cells, B-cell-depleted T cells, or PBMCs.

Original handling: Amplification of reference gene primers was used by the study to estimate nucleated cell counts. Using immunoSEQ multiplex PCR, the repertoire was profiled, and TCRdb retains in-frame clones only, with some absent. D and trimming were read from the DNA, whereas the V and J calls and clone size are those reported in that table. The table has roughly 150,000 clones, approximately 78% seen once. Points on this clone: This sample includes further DNA sequences coding for the same CDR3.

Germline lookup yields CDR1 SGHDT and CDR2 YYEEEE. Trimming pared 0 bases from V and 5 bases from J, leaving 8 bases between. The CDR3 runs to 13 residues. Sample: peripheral blood. The origin of this receptor is a woman older than 75 with acute or convalescent COVID-19. V is TRBV5-6 and J is TRBJ1-1, with unresolved D. CDR3 protein: CASSLAGTTEAFF. In DNA, the CDR3 is TGTGCCAGCAGCTTGGCGGGAACGACTGAAGCTTTCTTT. Combining the CDR3 with reference TRBV5-6 and TRBJ1-1 gives the whole variable domain DAGVTQSPTHLIKTRGQQVTLRCSPKSGHDTVSWYQQALGQGPQFIFQYYEEEERQRGNFPDRFSGHQFPNYSSELNVNALLLGDSALYLCASSLAGTTEAFFGQGTRLTVV.